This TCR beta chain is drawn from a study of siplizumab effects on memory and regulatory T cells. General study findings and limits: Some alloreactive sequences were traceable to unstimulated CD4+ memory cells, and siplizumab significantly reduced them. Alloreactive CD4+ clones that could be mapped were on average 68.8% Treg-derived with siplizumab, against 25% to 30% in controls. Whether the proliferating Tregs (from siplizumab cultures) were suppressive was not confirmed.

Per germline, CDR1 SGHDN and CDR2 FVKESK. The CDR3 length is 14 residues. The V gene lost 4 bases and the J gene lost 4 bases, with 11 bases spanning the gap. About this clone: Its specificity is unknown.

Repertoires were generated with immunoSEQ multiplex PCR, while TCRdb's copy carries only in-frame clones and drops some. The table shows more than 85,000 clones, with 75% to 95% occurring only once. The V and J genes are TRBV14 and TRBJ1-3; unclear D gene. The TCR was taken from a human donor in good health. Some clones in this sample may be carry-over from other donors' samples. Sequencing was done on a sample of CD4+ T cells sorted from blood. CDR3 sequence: CASSPSALGNTIYF. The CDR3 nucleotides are TGTGCCAGCAGCCCTTCAGCCCTGGGAAACACCATATATTTT.